This T cell receptor (beta chain) comes out of a study of T cell responses to AZD1222 COVID-19 vaccine. Overall study findings and caveats: Nearly half of unique spike-specific TCRs reportedly avoided B.1.351 and B.1.1.7 mutated regions. Donors skewed white British and female; clonal diversity was possibly underestimated.

Produced via immunoSEQ multiplex PCR; TCRdb's table is partial and in-frame only. The profile shows roughly 98,000 clones, around 84% of them singletons. Remarks on this clone: What it binds is unknown.

This CDR3 spans 15 amino acids. CDR1 and CDR2 from the germline V gene are LGHDT and YNNKEL (reference sequence). Trimming stripped 4 bases from V and 5 bases from J, with 14 bases between. The source is an adult who received the AZD1222 COVID-19 vaccine. This material consisted of peripheral blood, taken 28 days after the second AZD1222 dose. This chain uses TRBV3-1 (or the pseudogene TRBV3-2) with TRBJ2-2; possible D gene TRBD2, 5 bases. For the CDR3, the DNA is TGTGCCAGCAGCCCGAGCGGTATTAAGACCGGGGAGCTGTTTTTT. Translating gives CASSPSGIKTGELFF.